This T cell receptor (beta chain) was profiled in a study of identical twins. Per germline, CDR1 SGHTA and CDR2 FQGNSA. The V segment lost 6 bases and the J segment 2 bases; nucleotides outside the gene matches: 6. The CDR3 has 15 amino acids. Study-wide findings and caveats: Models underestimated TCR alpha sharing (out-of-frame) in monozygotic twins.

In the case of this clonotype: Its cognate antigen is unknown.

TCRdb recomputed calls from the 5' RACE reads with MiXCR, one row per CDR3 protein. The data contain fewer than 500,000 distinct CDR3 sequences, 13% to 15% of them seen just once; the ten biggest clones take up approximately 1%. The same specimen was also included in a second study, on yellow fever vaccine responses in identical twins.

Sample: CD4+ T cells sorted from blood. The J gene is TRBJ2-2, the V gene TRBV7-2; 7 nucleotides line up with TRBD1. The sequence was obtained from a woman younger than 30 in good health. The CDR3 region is CASSPGGPNTGELFF. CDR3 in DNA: TGTGCCAGCAGTCCAGGGGGACCTAACACCGGGGAGCTGTTTTTT.